Listed here is a single TCR beta chain. This sample is drawn from a study of blood T cells in healthy people across ages. Primers used in a second PCR of about 6 to 11 cycles were a sample-barcoded 5' primer and a J-beta primer mix. TCRdb re-called the 5' RACE reads through MiXCR, storing one row per CDR3 protein. The data show about 2 million distinct CDR3 sequences, with less than 50% seen just once and over 2% held by the top ten. Trimming took 2 bases from V and 0 from J; bases not matched to a gene: 11. The CDR3 is 19 amino acids. V and J are TRBV12-3 or TRBV12-4 and TRBJ1-5, with TRBD1 identical over 9 bases. The sample taken for sequencing was blood. This clonotype originated in a woman aged 40 to 50 in good health. Here the CDR3 DNA reads TGTGCCAGCAGTTTAAGGGGACAGGGAGGCGGTTATAGCAATCAGCCCCAGCATTTT. Translation gives CASSLRGQGGGYSNQPQHF.